These 20 T cell receptor beta chains were sequenced from one sample in a study of memory CD4+ T cells and cytomegalovirus serostatus. TCRdb keeps only in-frame clones here, not all; method: immunoSEQ multiplex PCR. The data hold about 50,000 clones, with 82% observed a single time. The sort gate was single viable CD3+CD4+CD8-CD45RO+ cells for memory CD4+ T cells. The sequenced sample consisted of memory CD4+ T cells from blood. These receptor sequences come from an adult in good health and CMV-seronegative.

The V gene is TRBV18, the J gene TRBJ1-3; D is unresolved. Trimming shortened V by 2 bases and J by 0 bases, and 8 bases separated the two germline ends. This CDR3 spans 15 amino acids. Germline V gene lookup returns CDR1 KGHSH and CDR2 LQKENI. Here the CDR3 reads CASSPDAVSGNTIYF. The CDR3 DNA is TGTGCCAGCTCACCAGATGCGGTCTCTGGAAACACCATATATTTT.

The chain is built from TRBV5-6 and TRBJ2-7; 11 bases map to TRBD1. After removal of 4 bases from V and 10 bases from J, the junction contained 13 bases not matched to a gene. In germline, CDR1 is SGHDT, CDR2 YYEEEE. This CDR3 comprises 15 residues. The CDR3 bases are TGTGCCAGCAGCCCACCCGGGACAGGGGGTCTACTTCAGTACTTC. Translating it yields CASSPPGTGGLLQYF.

This chain joins TRBV5-6 and TRBJ1-6; the match to TRBD1 covers 10 bases. After removal of 4 bases from V and 4 bases from J, the junction contained 2 bases not matched to a gene. CDR1 SGHDT and CDR2 YYEEEE come from the germline V gene. The CDR3 covers 15 residues. The CDR3, as DNA: TGTGCCAGCAGCCCGGACAGGGGGTATAATTCACCCCTCCACTTT. This translates into CASSPDRGYNSPLHF.

The V and J genes are TRBV6-1 and TRBJ1-6; the D gene is possibly TRBD1 (5 bases). V lost 2 bases and J 10 bases, leaving 9 bases between the germline ends. The CDR3 length is 13 residues. CDR1 is MNHNS and CDR2 is SASEGT in the germline V gene. Here the CDR3 DNA reads TGTGCCAGCAGTGAACGCCGGGGCTCACCCCTCCACTTT. Protein sequence: CASSERRGSPLHF.

The chain joins TRBV4-3 to TRBJ2-1; either TRBD1 or TRBD2 may fit D (5 bases each). Between the trimmed V and J ends, which lost 3 bases and 8 bases, there was a span of 14 bases. Germline CDR1 reads LGHNA; CDR2 reads YSLEER. The CDR3 covers 14 residues. CDR3 loop: CASSHVTRGDEQFF. DNA for the CDR3: TGCGCCAGCAGCCACGTAACTAGAGGGGATGAGCAGTTCTTC.

The chain combines TRBV20-1 with TRBJ1-1; no firm D call. The CDR3 spans 11 residues. Trimming removed 5 bases from V and 7 bases from J, with 11 bases in between. In germline, CDR1 is DFQATT, CDR2 SNEGSKA (reference sequence). The CDR3 region has the DNA TGCAGTGCTCTAAAAACGGTTGAAGCTTTCTTT. This gives the protein CSALKTVEAFF.

This clone was found once. The V and J genes are TRBV6-1 and TRBJ2-5; D is undetermined. V lost 4 bases to trimming and J lost 5 bases, with 14 bases between them. This CDR3 contains 14 residues. Germline loops: CDR1 MNHNS, CDR2 SASEGT. The CDR3: CASSVSSRAETQYF. CDR3 in DNA: TGTGCCAGCAGTGTAAGTTCAAGGGCGGAGACCCAGTACTTC.

The V gene is TRBV11-2, the J gene TRBJ1-3; D is undetermined. Between the trimmed V and J ends, which lost 3 bases and 0 bases, there was a span of 12 bases. Germline lookup yields CDR1 SGHAT and CDR2 FQNNGV. The CDR3 is 16 residues long. CDR3 coding DNA: TGTGCCAGCAGCTTTGCGCCCCTGAGCTCTGGAAACACCATATATTTT. Translated, it gives CASSFAPLSSGNTIYF.

The chain is built from TRBV27 and TRBJ2-2, with D perhaps being TRBD1 or TRBD2 (5 bases each). V was clipped by 6 bases and J by 2 bases, with 10 bases between them. Germline V gene data show CDR1 as MNHEY and CDR2 as SMNVEV (reference sequence). This CDR3 is 14 amino acids long. CDR3 residues: CASRRDGNTGELFF. The CDR3 DNA reads as TGTGCCAGCAGACGGGACGGTAACACCGGGGAGCTGTTTTTT.

The chain recombines TRBV27 with TRBJ1-1; D is ambiguous. Trimming took 2 bases from V and 6 from J, leaving 10 bases between them. The germline gives CDR1 MNHEY, CDR2 SMNVEV (reference sequence). The CDR3 length is 13 residues. CDR3 region: CASSLVGQPEAFF. In nucleotides, the CDR3 is TGTGCCAGCAGTTTAGTAGGCCAGCCTGAAGCTTTCTTT.

The rearrangement joins TRBV7-2 to TRBJ2-1, with 10 bases that match TRBD2. Germline V CDR1 and CDR2: SGHTA, FQGNSA. This CDR3 contains 14 residues. V lost 5 bases, J lost 12 bases, and 10 bases stayed unmatched. The CDR3 coding sequence is TGTGCCAGCAGCCATGGACTAGCGGACGGGGGGCAGTTCTTC. It yields the protein CASSHGLADGGQFF.

The V gene is TRBV7-2, the J gene TRBJ1-2; D unresolved. The CDR3 covers 14 residues. V was clipped by 3 bases and J by 6 bases, with 14 bases between them. Germline-derived CDR1 and CDR2 are SGHTA and FQGNSA. The CDR3 spells CASSFGPGWDGYTF. CDR3 coding DNA: TGTGCCAGCAGCTTTGGTCCGGGCTGGGATGGCTACACCTTC.

This chain joins TRBV19 and TRBJ1-1, with D possibly being TRBD1 (6 bases). Germline lookup yields CDR1 LNHDA and CDR2 SQIVND (reference sequence). V shed 1 base and J shed 1 base, with 16 bases lying between them. There are 17 residues in the CDR3. CDR3 nucleotides: TGTGCCAGTAGTATAGGGCGCGGGGGCGGACGGAACACTGAAGCTTTCTTT. Residues: CASSIGRGGGRNTEAFF.

The gene calls are TRBV2 and TRBJ2-3; 11 nucleotides agree with TRBD2. With 7 bases clipped from V and 1 base from J, the junction kept 1 base outside the gene matches. Germline lookup yields CDR1 SNHLY and CDR2 FYNNEI. The CDR3 runs to 14 residues. CDR3 sequence: CASKLAGGTDTQYF. CDR3 nucleotide sequence: TGTGCCAGCAAACTAGCGGGAGGCACAGATACGCAGTATTTT.

This clone was picked up a small number of times. The rearrangement uses TRBV20-1 and TRBJ1-1; tentative D call: TRBD1 (5 bases). The CDR3 extends over 11 amino acids. Trimming took off 3 bases at V and 10 bases at J, with 12 bases between the two ends. Per germline, CDR1 DFQATT and CDR2 SNEGSKA (reference sequence). The CDR3 DNA sequence: TGCAGTGCTAGGAGGCCTACAGGAGCTTTCTTT. Translation gives CSARRPTGAFF.

The V and J genes are TRBV6-1 and TRBJ1-5; D is unclear. The CDR3 has 11 amino acids. V lost 5 bases and J 1 base, leaving 0 bases between the germline ends. CDR1 is MNHNS and CDR2 is SASEGT in the germline V gene. Here the CDR3 DNA reads TGTGCCAGCAGTAGCAATCAGCCCCAGCATTTT. Translated, it gives CASSSNQPQHF.

DNA of the CDR3: TGTGCCAGCAGCTTAAATGGACAGGGTGGCATTCAGTACTTC. Translating gives CASSLNGQGGIQYF. V gene TRBV7-3 combines with J gene TRBJ2-4; 8 bases align to TRBD1. The CDR3 has 14 residues. V lost 1 base to trimming and J lost 9 bases; unmatched junction nucleotides: 5. Germline V gene sequence: CDR1 SGHTA, CDR2 FQGTGA. The whole variable domain, filled in from reference TRBV7-3 and TRBJ2-4, reads GAGVSQTPSNKVTEKGKYVELRCDPISGHTALYWYRQSLGQGPEFLIYFQGTGAADDSGLPNDRFFAVRPEGSVSTLKIQRTERGDSAVYLCASSLNGQGGIQYFGAGTRLSVL.

Only a few counts were recorded for this clone. The chain couples TRBV19 to TRBJ2-3, with 10 nucleotides matching TRBD2. This CDR3 contains 12 residues. Trimming cost V 3 bases and J 10 bases; bases outside gene matches: 1. Germline V CDR1 and CDR2: LNHDA, SQIVND (reference sequence). The CDR3 region has the DNA TGTGCCAGTAGTATCCTAGCGGGGGCGCAGTATTTT. Amino acid sequence: CASSILAGAQYF.

The V and J genes are TRBV7-9 and TRBJ1-1, with D tentatively TRBD1 (6 bases). CDR3 length equals 14 residues. Trimming removed 5 bases from V and 5 bases from J, with 15 bases in between. Germline V gene sequence: CDR1 SEHNR, CDR2 FQNEAQ (reference sequence). CDR3 coding DNA: TGTGCCAGCAGCCTAAAGGGGGGAGGTACTGAAGCTTTCTTT. This encodes CASSLKGGGTEAFF. The full variable domain, rest sourced from reference TRBV7-9 and TRBJ1-1, is DTGVSQNPRHKITKRGQNVTFRCDPISEHNRLYWYRQTLGQGPEFLTYFQNEAQLEKSRLLSDRFSAERPKGSFSTLEIQRTEQGDSAMYLCASSLKGGGTEAFFGQGTRLTVV.

This clone appeared a single time. The chain carries TRBV15 and TRBJ2-4, with 10 bases fitting TRBD1. The CDR3 is 16 residues long. In germline, CDR1 is LNHNV, CDR2 YYDKDF (reference sequence). V lost 3 bases, J lost 6 bases, and 8 bases stayed unmatched. The CDR3 nucleotides read TGTGCCACCAGCAGGGGGACAGGGGTCGACGGAAACATTCAGTACTTC. Translated, it gives CATSRGTGVDGNIQYF.